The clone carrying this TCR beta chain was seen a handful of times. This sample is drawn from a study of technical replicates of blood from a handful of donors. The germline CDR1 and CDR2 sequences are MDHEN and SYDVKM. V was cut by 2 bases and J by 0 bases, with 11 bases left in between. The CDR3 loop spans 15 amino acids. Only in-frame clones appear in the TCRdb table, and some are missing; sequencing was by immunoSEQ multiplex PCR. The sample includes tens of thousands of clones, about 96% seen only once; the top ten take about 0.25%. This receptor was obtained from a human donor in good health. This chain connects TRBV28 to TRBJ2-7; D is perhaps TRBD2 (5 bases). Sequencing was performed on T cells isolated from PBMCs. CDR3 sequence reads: CASSLEGRSSYEQYF. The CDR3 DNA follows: TGTGCCAGCAGTTTAGAGGGCCGGAGCTCCTACGAGCAGTACTTC. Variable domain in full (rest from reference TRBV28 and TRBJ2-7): DVKVTQSSRYLVKRTGEKVFLECVQDMDHENMFWYRQDPGLGLRLIYFSYDVKMKEKGDIPEGYSVSREKKERFSLILESASTNQTSMYLCASSLEGRSSYEQYFGPGTRLTVT.